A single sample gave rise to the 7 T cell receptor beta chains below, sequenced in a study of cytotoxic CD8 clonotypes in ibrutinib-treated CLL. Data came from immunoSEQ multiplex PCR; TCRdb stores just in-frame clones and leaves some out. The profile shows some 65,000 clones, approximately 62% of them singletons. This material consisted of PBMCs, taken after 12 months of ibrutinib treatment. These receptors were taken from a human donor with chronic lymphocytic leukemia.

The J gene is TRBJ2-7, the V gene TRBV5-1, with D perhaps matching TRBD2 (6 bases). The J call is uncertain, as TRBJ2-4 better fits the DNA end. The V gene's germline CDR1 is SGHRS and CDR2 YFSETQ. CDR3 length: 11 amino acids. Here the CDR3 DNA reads TGCGCCAGCAGTCGGGACTCCATTCAGTACTTC. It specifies CASSRDSIQYF.

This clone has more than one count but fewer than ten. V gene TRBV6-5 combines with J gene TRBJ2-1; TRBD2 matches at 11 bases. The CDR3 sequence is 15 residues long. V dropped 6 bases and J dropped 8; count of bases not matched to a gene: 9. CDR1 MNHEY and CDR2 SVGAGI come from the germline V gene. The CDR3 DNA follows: TGTGCCAGCAGGGATACTAGCGGGAGTGGAGATGAGCAGTTCTTC. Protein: CASRDTSGSGDEQFF.

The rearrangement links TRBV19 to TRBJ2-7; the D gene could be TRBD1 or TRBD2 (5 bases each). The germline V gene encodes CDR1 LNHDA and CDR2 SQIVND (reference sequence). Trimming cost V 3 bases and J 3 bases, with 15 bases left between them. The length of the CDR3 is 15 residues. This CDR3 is CASSIQPGPHYEQYF. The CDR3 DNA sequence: TGTGCCAGTAGTATCCAACCGGGACCTCACTACGAGCAGTACTTC.

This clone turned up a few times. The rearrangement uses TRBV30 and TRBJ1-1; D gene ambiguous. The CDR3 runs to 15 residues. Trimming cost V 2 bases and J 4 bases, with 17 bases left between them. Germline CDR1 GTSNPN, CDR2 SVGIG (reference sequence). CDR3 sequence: CAWSNPESAGTEAFF. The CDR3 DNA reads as TGTGCCTGGAGTAACCCCGAATCGGCCGGCACTGAAGCTTTCTTT.

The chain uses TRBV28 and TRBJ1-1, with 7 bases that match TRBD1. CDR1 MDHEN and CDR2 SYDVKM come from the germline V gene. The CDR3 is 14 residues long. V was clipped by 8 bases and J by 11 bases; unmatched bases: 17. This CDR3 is CASGAGTELIRAFF. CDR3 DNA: TGTGCCAGCGGGGCCGGGACAGAACTAATCAGGGCTTTCTTT.

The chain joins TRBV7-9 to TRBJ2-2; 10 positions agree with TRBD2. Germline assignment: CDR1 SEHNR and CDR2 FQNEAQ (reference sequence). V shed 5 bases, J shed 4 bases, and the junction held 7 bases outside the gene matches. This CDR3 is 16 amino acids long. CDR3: CASSIRSGRATGELFF. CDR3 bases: TGTGCCAGCAGCATAAGGAGCGGGAGGGCCACCGGGGAGCTGTTTTTT.

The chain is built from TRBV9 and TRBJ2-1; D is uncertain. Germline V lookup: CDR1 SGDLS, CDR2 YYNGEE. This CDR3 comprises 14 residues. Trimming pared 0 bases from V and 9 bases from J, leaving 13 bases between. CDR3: CASSVASPGFEQFF. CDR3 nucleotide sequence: TGTGCCAGCAGCGTAGCCTCCCCTGGCTTTGAGCAGTTCTTC.